Presented here are 13 T cell receptor beta chains from one specimen sequenced in a study of identical twins. TCRdb called the 5' RACE reads again in MiXCR, with one record for every CDR3 protein. The table has 700,000 or so distinct CDR3 sequences, 8.5% to 9% seen once. This sample also belongs to another study, concerning yellow fever vaccine responses in identical twins.

The specimen was PBMCs. The receptors were sampled from a woman aged 18-29 years in good health.

The CDR3 region has the DNA TGTGCCACCAGCAGGGACATGGCCCCAGATACGCAGTATTTT. Its translation: CATSRDMAPDTQYF. This chain links TRBV15 with TRBJ2-3, with D tentatively TRBD1 (5 bases). In germline, CDR1 is LNHNV, CDR2 YYDKDF (reference sequence). Between the trimmed V and J ends, which lost 3 bases and 4 bases, there was a span of 11 bases. The CDR3 is 14 residues long.

This clonotype came up many times. This chain uses TRBV5-1 with TRBJ2-2; D is unclear. The germline V gene encodes CDR1 SGHRS and CDR2 YFSETQ. Trimming stripped 2 bases from V and 9 bases from J, with 8 bases between. The length of the CDR3 is 12 residues. Here the CDR3 reads CASSFSPWELFF. In nucleotides, the CDR3 is TGCGCCAGCAGCTTTAGTCCGTGGGAGCTGTTTTTT.

This chain connects TRBV12-3 or TRBV12-4 to TRBJ1-2; 7 nucleotides line up with TRBD1. The CDR3 extends over 15 amino acids. V was clipped by 2 bases and J by 5 bases; unmatched bases: 8. CDR3 in DNA: TGTGCCAGCAGTTTACCGACAGGGTCTCGGTATGGCTACACCTTC. Translating it yields CASSLPTGSRYGYTF.

The chain is built from TRBV7-2 and TRBJ2-1, with D perhaps TRBD2 (6 bases). Trimming pared 2 bases from V and 8 bases from J, leaving 13 bases between. CDR1 and CDR2 from the germline V gene are SGHTA and FQGNSA. The CDR3 runs to 14 residues. The CDR3 here is CASSLLPGVYEQFF. DNA of the CDR3: TGTGCCAGCAGCTTACTTCCGGGGGTCTATGAGCAGTTCTTC.

This clonotype appeared a few times. This chain uses TRBV2 with TRBJ2-7; a weak D match, TRBD1 (6 bases). This CDR3 region has 14 residues. Trimming removed 6 bases from V and 1 base from J, with 13 bases in between. In germline, CDR1 is SNHLY, CDR2 FYNNEI. DNA for the CDR3: TGTGCCAGCAGAGGCAGGGGAATATCCTACGAGCAGTACTTC. Translated, it gives CASRGRGISYEQYF.

This clonotype was detected only a few times. The chain uses TRBV6-1 and TRBJ2-1, with TRBD1 as a possible D gene (5 bases). The CDR3 runs to 15 residues. V was trimmed by 6 bases and J by 8 bases, leaving 20 bases between them. The germline V gene has CDR1 MNHNS and CDR2 SASEGT. This CDR3 reads CASSSPLGRRYEQFF. The CDR3 nucleotides are TGTGCCAGCAGCTCCCCGCTGGGGCGCAGGTATGAGCAGTTCTTC.

This clonotype was seen a few times. The chain recombines TRBV10-3 with TRBJ2-3; TRBD1 matches 12 bases. V shed 6 bases, J shed 1 base, and the junction held 5 bases outside the gene matches. This CDR3 comprises 16 residues. The V gene's germline CDR1 is ENHRY and CDR2 SYGVKD. CDR3 residues: CAISGTGGRGTDTQYF. For the CDR3, the DNA is TGTGCCATCAGCGGGACAGGGGGCAGGGGCACAGATACGCAGTATTTT.

In this sample, this clonotype turned up a few times. This chain joins TRBV7-8 and TRBJ2-6, with no clear D. Between the trimmed V and J ends, which lost 1 base and 2 bases, there was a span of 9 bases. This CDR3 has 16 residues. CDR1 SGHVS and CDR2 FQNEAQ come from the germline V gene. CDR3 sequence reads: CASSLVTSTGANVLTF. For the CDR3, the DNA is TGTGCCAGCAGCTTAGTTACGTCTACTGGGGCCAACGTCCTGACTTTC.

This clonotype occurred a few times. The J gene is TRBJ2-7, the V gene TRBV3-1, with D unclear. The CDR3 covers 13 residues. Germline CDR1 reads LGHDT; CDR2 reads YNNKEL (reference sequence). Trimming stripped 4 bases from V and 3 bases from J, with 10 bases between. CDR3 in amino acids: CASSPRSLYEQYF. For the CDR3, the DNA is TGTGCCAGCAGCCCTCGGAGCCTCTACGAGCAGTACTTC.

V and J are TRBV3-1 and TRBJ2-5; 14 positions agree with TRBD2. V lost 3 bases, J lost 0 bases, and 9 bases stayed unmatched. The CDR3 runs 19 residues. Germline CDR1 and CDR2: LGHDT and YNNKEL (reference sequence). CDR3 sequence reads: CASSHRMGLAGDYQETQYF. In DNA, the CDR3 is TGTGCCAGCAGCCATAGAATGGGACTAGCGGGGGACTACCAAGAGACCCAGTACTTC.

Remarks on this clonotype: The junction departs from the called germline gene at one end, perhaps through a read error. The chain links TRBV7-2 to TRBJ2-2; no firm D call. There are 12 residues in the CDR3. Germline assignment: CDR1 SGHTA and CDR2 FQGNSA. The CDR3 DNA is TGTGACAGCAGCTTGGGGACCGGGGAGCTGTTTTTT. Amino acid sequence: CDSSLGTGELFF.

The chain links TRBV11-1 to TRBJ2-7; the D gene is possibly TRBD2 (5 bases). The CDR3 has 13 residues. The V gene lost 4 bases and the J gene lost 3 bases, with 10 bases spanning the gap. Germline assignment: CDR1 SGHAT and CDR2 FQDESV (reference sequence). The CDR3 DNA sequence: TGTGCCAGCAGCTCCGGACTGTACTACGAGCAGTACTTC. Amino acids: CASSSGLYYEQYF. Supplemented by reference TRBV11-1 and TRBJ2-7, the full variable domain reads EAEVAQSPRYKITEKSQAVAFWCDPISGHATLYWYRQILGQGPELLVQFQDESVVDDSQLPKDRFSAERLKGVDSTLKIQPAELGDSAMYLCASSSGLYYEQYFGPGTRLTVT.

Points on this clonotype: At one boundary the junction diverges from the germline segment, which might be a read error. The genes are TRBV12-3 or TRBV12-4 and TRBJ2-3; D is possibly TRBD1 (5 bases). The CDR3 is 19 residues long. The CDR3 loop is CARSLTGLPVGHTTDTQYF. DNA of the CDR3: TGTGCCCGCAGTTTAACGGGTTTACCCGTTGGACACACCACAGATACGCAGTATTTT.